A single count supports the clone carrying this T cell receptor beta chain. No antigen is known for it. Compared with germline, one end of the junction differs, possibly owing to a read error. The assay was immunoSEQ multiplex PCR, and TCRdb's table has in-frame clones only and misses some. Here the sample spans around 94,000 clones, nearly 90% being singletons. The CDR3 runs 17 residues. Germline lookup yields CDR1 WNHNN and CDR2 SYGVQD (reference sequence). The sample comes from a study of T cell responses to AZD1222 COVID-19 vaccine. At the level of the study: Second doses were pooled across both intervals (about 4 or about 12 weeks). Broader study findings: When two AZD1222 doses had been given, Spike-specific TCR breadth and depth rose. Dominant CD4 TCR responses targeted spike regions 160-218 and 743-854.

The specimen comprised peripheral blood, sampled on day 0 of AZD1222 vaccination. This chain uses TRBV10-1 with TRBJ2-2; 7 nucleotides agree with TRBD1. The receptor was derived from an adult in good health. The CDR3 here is CASGENRDSANTGELFF. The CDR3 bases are TGCGCCAGCGGTGAAAACCGGGACAGCGCCAACACCGGGGAGCTGTTTTTT.